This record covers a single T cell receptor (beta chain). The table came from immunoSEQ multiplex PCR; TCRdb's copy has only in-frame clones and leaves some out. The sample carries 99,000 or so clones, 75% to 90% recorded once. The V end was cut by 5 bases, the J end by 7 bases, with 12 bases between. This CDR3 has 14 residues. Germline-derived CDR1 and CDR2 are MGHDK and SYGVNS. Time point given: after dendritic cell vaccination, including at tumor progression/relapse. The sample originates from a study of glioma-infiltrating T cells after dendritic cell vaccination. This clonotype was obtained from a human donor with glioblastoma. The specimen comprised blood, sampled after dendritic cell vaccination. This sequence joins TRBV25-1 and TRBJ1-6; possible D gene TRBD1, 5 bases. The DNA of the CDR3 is TGTGCCAGCAGTTGGGGCAGCAACAATTCACCCCTCCACTTT. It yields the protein CASSWGSNNSPLHF.